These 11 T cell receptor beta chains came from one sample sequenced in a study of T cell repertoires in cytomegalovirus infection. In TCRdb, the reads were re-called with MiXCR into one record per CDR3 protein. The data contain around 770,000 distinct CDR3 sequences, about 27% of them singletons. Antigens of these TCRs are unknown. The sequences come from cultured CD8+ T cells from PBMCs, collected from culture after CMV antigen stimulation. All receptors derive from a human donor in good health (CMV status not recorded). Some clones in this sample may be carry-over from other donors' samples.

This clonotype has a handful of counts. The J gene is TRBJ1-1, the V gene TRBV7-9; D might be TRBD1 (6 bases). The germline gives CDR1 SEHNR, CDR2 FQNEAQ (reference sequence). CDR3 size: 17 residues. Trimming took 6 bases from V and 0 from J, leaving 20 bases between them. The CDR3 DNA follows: TGTGCCAGCAGGGACATTAACAGGGTGCCTATGAACACTGAAGCTTTCTTT. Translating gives CASRDINRVPMNTEAFF. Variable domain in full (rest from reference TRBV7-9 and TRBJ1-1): DTGVSQNPRHKITKRGQNVTFRCDPISEHNRLYWYRQTLGQGPEFLTYFQNEAQLEKSRLLSDRFSAERPKGSFSTLEIQRTEQGDSAMYLCASRDINRVPMNTEAFFGQGTRLTVV.

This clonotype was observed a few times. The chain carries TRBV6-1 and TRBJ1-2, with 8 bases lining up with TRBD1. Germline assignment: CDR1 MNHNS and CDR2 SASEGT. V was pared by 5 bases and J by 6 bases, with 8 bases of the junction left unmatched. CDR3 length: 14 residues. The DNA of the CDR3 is TGTGCCAGCAGTTCCCTGGACAGGGTTAATGGCTACACCTTC. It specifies CASSSLDRVNGYTF.

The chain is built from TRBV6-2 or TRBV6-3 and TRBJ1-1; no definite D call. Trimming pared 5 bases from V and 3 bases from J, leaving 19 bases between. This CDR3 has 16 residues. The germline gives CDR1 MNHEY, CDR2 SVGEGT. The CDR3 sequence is CASSLLWEGKYTEAFF. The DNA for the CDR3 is TGTGCCAGCAGTCTCCTTTGGGAAGGGAAGTACACTGAAGCTTTCTTT.

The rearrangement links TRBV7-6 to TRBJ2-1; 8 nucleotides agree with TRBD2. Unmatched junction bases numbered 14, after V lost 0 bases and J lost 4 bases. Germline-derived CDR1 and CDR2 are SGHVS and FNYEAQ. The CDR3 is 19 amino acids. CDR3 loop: CASSLAGARRGDRYNEQFF. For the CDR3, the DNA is TGTGCCAGCAGCTTAGCAGGGGCTCGGCGGGGGGATCGATACAATGAGCAGTTCTTC. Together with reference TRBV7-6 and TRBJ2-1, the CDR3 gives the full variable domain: GAGVSQSPRYKVTKRGQDVALRCDPISGHVSLYWYRQALGQGPEFLTYFNYEAQQDKSGLPNDRFSAERPEGSISTLTIQRTEQRDSAMYRCASSLAGARRGDRYNEQFFGPGTRLTVL.

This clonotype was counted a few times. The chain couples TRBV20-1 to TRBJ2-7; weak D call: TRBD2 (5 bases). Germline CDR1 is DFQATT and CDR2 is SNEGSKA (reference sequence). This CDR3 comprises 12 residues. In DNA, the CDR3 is TGCAGCGCCCCCGGGGTAGAGTACGAGCAGTACTTC. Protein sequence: CSAPGVEYEQYF.

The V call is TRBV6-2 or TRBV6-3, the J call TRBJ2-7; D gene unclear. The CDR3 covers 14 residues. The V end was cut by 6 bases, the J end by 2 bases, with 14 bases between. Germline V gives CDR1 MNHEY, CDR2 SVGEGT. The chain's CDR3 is CASSYDSLAYEQYF. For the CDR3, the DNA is TGTGCCAGCAGCTACGATTCATTAGCCTACGAGCAGTACTTC.

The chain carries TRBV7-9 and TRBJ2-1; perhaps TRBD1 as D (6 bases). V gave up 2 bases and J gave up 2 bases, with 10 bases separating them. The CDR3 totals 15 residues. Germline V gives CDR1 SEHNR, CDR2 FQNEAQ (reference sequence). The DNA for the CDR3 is TGTGCCAGCAGCTTACCAGGGGACCCCTACAATGAGCAGTTCTTC. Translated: CASSLPGDPYNEQFF.

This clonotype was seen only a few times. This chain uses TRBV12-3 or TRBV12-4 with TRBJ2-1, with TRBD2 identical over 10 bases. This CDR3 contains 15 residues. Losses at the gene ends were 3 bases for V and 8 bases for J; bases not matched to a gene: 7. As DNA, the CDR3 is TGTGCCAGCAGTTTCCAAGCGGGGGGGCGGGATGAGCAGTTCTTC. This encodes CASSFQAGGRDEQFF.

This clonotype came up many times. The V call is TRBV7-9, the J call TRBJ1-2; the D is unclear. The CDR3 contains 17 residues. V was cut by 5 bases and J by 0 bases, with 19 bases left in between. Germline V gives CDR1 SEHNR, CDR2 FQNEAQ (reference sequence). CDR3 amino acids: CASSPTPVHTANYGYTF. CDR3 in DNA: TGTGCCAGCAGCCCGACACCCGTACACACAGCTAACTATGGCTACACCTTC.

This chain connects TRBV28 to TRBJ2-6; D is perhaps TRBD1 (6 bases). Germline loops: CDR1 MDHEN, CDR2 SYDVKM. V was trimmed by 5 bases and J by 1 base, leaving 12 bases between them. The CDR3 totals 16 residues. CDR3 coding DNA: TGTGCCAGCAGTCGCACAGGGTCATCTGGGGCCAACGTCCTGACTTTC. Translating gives CASSRTGSSGANVLTF.

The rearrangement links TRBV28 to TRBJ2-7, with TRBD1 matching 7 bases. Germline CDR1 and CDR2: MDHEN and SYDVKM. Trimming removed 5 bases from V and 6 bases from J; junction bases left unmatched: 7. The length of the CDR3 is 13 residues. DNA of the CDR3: TGTGCCAGCAGTCAACTTCAGGGGGTCGAGCAGTACGTC. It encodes CASSQLQGVEQYV.